The 4 T cell receptor beta chains below were found in one sample sequenced in a study of technical replicates of blood from several donors. Profiled with immunoSEQ multiplex PCR; TCRdb holds only in-frame clones, not every one. Of 65,000 to 80,000 clones in the sample, 95% to 98% are singletons; the top ten hold approximately 0.2%. Sequencing used T cells isolated from PBMCs. The receptor source for this set is a human donor in good health.

V is TRBV5-4 and J is TRBJ2-1; TRBD1 matches at 7 bases. Germline lookup yields CDR1 SGHNT and CDR2 YYREEE (reference sequence). V lost 2 bases to trimming and J lost 5 bases; unmatched junction nucleotides: 4. The CDR3 runs 14 residues. This chain's CDR3 is CASSFGTVNNEQFF. CDR3 nucleotides: TGTGCCAGCAGCTTCGGGACAGTCAACAATGAGCAGTTCTTC. Based on the CDR3 plus reference TRBV5-4 and TRBJ2-1, the full variable domain is ETGVTQSPTHLIKTRGQQVTLRCSSQSGHNTVSWYQQALGQGPQFIFQYYREEENGRGNFPPRFSGLQFPNYSSELNVNALELDDSALYLCASSFGTVNNEQFFGPGTRLTVL.

The rearrangement joins TRBV30 to TRBJ1-4, with 7 bases lining up with TRBD1. CDR3 length: 15 residues. The germline CDR1 and CDR2 sequences are GTSNPN and SVGIG (reference sequence). Germline trimming cut 4 bases from V and 8 bases from J; bases unmatched to any gene: 13. The CDR3 here is CAWTEALAGGEKLFF. As DNA, the CDR3 is TGTGCCTGGACGGAGGCTCTGGCAGGGGGAGAAAAACTGTTTTTT.

The gene calls are TRBV21-1 and TRBJ1-1; the D call in the table, TRBD1, was not verified against the DNA. TRBV21-1 is reported as a pseudogene. This CDR3 contains 17 residues. The CDR3 protein is CASSKEGTGRRDTEAFF. DNA for the CDR3: TGTGCCAGCAGCAAAGAGGGGACAGGGCGTAGGGACACTGAAGCTTTCTTT.

The rearrangement links TRBV19 to TRBJ1-1; tentatively, D is TRBD1 (5 bases). CDR3 length: 16 residues. Trimming stripped 3 bases from V and 0 bases from J, with 14 bases between. Germline assignment: CDR1 LNHDA and CDR2 SQIVND (reference sequence). The CDR3 here is CASSMSREVVNTEAFF. The DNA for the CDR3 is TGTGCCAGTAGTATGTCCAGGGAAGTAGTGAACACTGAAGCTTTCTTT.